This T cell receptor (beta chain) was recovered during a study of CD8+CD57+ T cells in acquired aplastic anemia. Genomic DNA constituted the template upon which TCR beta VDJ and CDR3 profiling was performed. TCRdb independently ran MiXCR on the reads; one entry per CDR3 protein. This table has about half a million distinct CDR3 sequences, around 30% appearing once. An expansion of CD8+CD57+ cells by flow cytometry had been shown in patients chosen for sequencing. The study sampled blood from patients who had received no therapy. Germline CDR1 and CDR2: MNHNS and SASEGT. V shed 6 bases and J shed 5 bases, with 14 bases lying between them. The CDR3 is 14 amino acids.

The sequencing sample was made of sorted CD4+, CD8+, or CD8+CD57+ T cells (not recorded which) from PBMCs. The chain is built from TRBV6-1 and TRBJ1-5, with D possibly TRBD1 on 5 matching bases. The receptor's source is a human donor with aplastic anemia. CDR3 residues: CASSLREGHQPQHF. CDR3 coding DNA: TGTGCCAGCAGCCTCAGGGAGGGGCATCAGCCCCAGCATTTT.